This TCR beta chain came from a study of CD8 T cells in ankylosing spondylitis. General study points: What seemed typical of ankylosing spondylitis blood was a TCR beta motif built from roughly eight highly homologous variants. Within peripheral blood, clones linked to disease were CD8+ and relatively rare.

V lost 5 bases to trimming and J lost 1 base, with 12 bases between them. The CDR3 length is 15 residues. This clonotype was seen a handful of times. Its cognate antigen is unknown. TCRdb passed the 5' RACE reads through MiXCR, listing each CDR3 protein once. The sample gives 200,000 to 250,000 distinct CDR3 sequences, around 17% of which show up once; 40% to 50% is in the top ten. The rearrangement uses TRBV12-3 or TRBV12-4 and TRBJ2-1, with D perhaps matching TRBD1 (6 bases). This TCR was recovered from a male donor with ankylosing spondylitis. The sample consisted of blood, either unsorted or a sorted T cell fraction (not recorded which). CDR3 coding DNA: TGTGCCAGCAGTATCTTACAGGGTTCCTACAATGAGCAGTTCTTC. This gives the protein CASSILQGSYNEQFF.